This is a list of T cell receptor beta chains from one sample in a study of radiation and T cells in renal cell carcinoma. The data were produced by immunoSEQ multiplex PCR, yet TCRdb's version contains in-frame clones alone and is incomplete. The data show tens of thousands of clones, with approximately 84% seen just once and around a third held by the top ten. The sequencing here drew on blood, taken from a patient whose treatment included radiotherapy and nephrectomy. The receptors were sampled from a man between 60 and 75 years old with renal cell carcinoma. Both conserved end residues are trimmed from each CDR3. D genes are given only for firm matches.

>TRBJ2-1|TRBV20-1|.
SGKNGLEQF
>TRBJ1-5|TRBV6-6|.
ASSYWGEDQPQH
>TRBJ1-3|TRBV5-6|.
ASSLFRVINTIY
>TRBJ2-7|TRBV7-2|.
ASSRPGRSYEQY
>TRBJ1-2|TRBV27|.
ASSFGHYGYT
>TRBJ1-5|TRBV9|.
ASSGGSGLFSNQPQH
>TRBJ2-7|TRBV6-4|TRBD2
ASSDSFFGSGRHNAIIYEQY
>TRBJ1-5|TRBV4-1|.
ASSHLNQPQH
>TRBJ2-1|TRBV18|.
ASSPPLRESAYNEQF
>TRBJ2-5|TRBV5-6|.
ASSFFRDGTQY
>TRBJ1-1|TRBV11-3|TRBD1
ASSMGTERTEGHTEAF
>TRBJ1-2|TRBV7-8|.
ASSPTPHGYT
>TRBJ2-3|TRBV5-6|TRBD2
ASSLFSGRSTDTQY
>TRBJ2-3|TRBV5-1|.
ASSLGTTSTDTQY
>TRBJ2-5|TRBV7-9|TRBD2
ASSHTSGQETQY
>TRBJ1-4|TRBV4-3|.
ASSQDWRSENEKLF
>TRBJ2-6|TRBV30|TRBD2
AWSVMLAGASSGANVLT
>TRBJ2-7|TRBV10-1|TRBD1
ASSPGTGYEQY
>TRBJ1-1|TRBV7-9|.
ASSLGTAEGTEAF
>TRBJ2-7|TRBV10-1|.
ASSESSGVQY
>TRBJ2-1|TRBV10-3|.
AISGEYNEQF
>TRBJ2-5|TRBV6-1|TRBD2
ASSEQGTSGKETQY
>TRBJ1-3|TRBV6-1|TRBD1
ASSDRAGNTIY